One sample yielded the 20 T cell receptor beta chains listed below, sequenced in a study of response to subunit inactivated influenza vaccine. MiXCR, applied by TCRdb to the RT-PCR reads, yields one record per CDR3 protein. The table includes 150,000 to 200,000 distinct CDR3 sequences, roughly 8.7% detected once. This specimen was non-naive T cells sorted from PBMCs, taken on the day of vaccination. Receptor source: a man aged 45 to 65 who received an inactivated influenza vaccine.

The V gene is TRBV20-1, the J gene TRBJ1-1; D is uncertain. Germline V gives CDR1 DFQATT, CDR2 SNEGSKA (reference sequence). The V end was cut by 5 bases, the J end by 3 bases, with 7 bases between. The CDR3 is made up of 11 amino acids. In DNA form, the CDR3 reads TGCAGTGCTCGTAGCCACACTGAAGCTTTCTTT. Its protein product is CSARSHTEAFF.

This clonotype was recorded at least ten times. The J gene is TRBJ2-1, the V gene TRBV6-1, with 9 nucleotides matching TRBD1. The V gene end was trimmed by 5 bases and the J gene end by 2 bases; junction bases not matched to a gene: 4. CDR3 length equals 15 residues. CDR1 and CDR2 (germline): MNHNS, SASEGT. The CDR3 DNA is TGTGCCAGCAGTAAGACAGGGGGAACCTACAATGAGCAGTTCTTC. It translates to CASSKTGGTYNEQFF.

This clonotype was counted between two and nine times. The chain combines TRBV20-1 with TRBJ2-3; 9 bases align to TRBD2. The J segment lost 4 bases and the V segment lost 4 bases, leaving 9 bases of the junction unmatched. CDR1 is DFQATT and CDR2 is SNEGSKA in the germline V gene (reference sequence). This CDR3 spans 15 amino acids. The CDR3 reads CSAKGGTSRADTQYF. CDR3 bases: TGCAGTGCTAAAGGGGGGACTAGCCGAGCAGATACGCAGTATTTT.

A few counts support this clonotype. This sequence joins TRBV4-2 and TRBJ2-7, with 9 positions matching TRBD1. Germline V gene sequence: CDR1 LGHNA, CDR2 YNFKEQ. CDR3 length equals 17 residues. The J segment lost 3 bases and the V segment lost 1 base, leaving 10 bases of the junction unmatched. DNA of the CDR3: TGTGCCAGCAGCCAAGCGCTAGGGGGACAGGGTTTCTACGAGCAGTACTTC. This gives the protein CASSQALGGQGFYEQYF.

The chain combines TRBV2 with TRBJ2-2; a possible D gene is TRBD1 (5 bases). This CDR3 has 12 residues. The V gene's germline CDR1 is SNHLY and CDR2 FYNNEI. V was shortened by 9 bases and J by 5 bases, with 10 bases between the two germline ends. Here the CDR3 reads CARSQGTGELFF. The DNA of the CDR3 is TGTGCCAGGTCTCAGGGAACCGGGGAGCTGTTTTTT.

The chain has TRBV20-1 and TRBJ2-1; 7 bases fit TRBD1. Germline assignment: CDR1 DFQATT and CDR2 SNEGSKA (reference sequence). The CDR3 covers 16 residues. Trimming at V came to 3 bases and at J to 3 bases, leaving 11 bases not matched to a gene. The CDR3 is CSASPSQGRYYNEQFF. The CDR3 DNA sequence: TGCAGTGCTAGTCCCTCACAGGGGCGCTACTACAATGAGCAGTTCTTC.

This clonotype was observed a few times. The V gene is TRBV4-2, the J gene TRBJ2-1; 7 positions match TRBD2. This CDR3 contains 15 residues. Germline CDR1 LGHNA, CDR2 YNFKEQ. V gave up 2 bases and J gave up 8 bases; unmatched junction bases: 9. CDR3 DNA sequence: TGTGCCAGCAGCCAAAGGGAGGGTCCCTTAGATGAGCAGTTCTTC. Translating it yields CASSQREGPLDEQFF.

This chain joins TRBV9 and TRBJ1-4; D gene uncertain. There are 14 residues in the CDR3. Germline V gives CDR1 SGDLS, CDR2 YYNGEE. Trimming removed 0 bases at V and 4 bases at J, with 7 bases between. The CDR3 sequence is CASSVEGRNEKLFF. CDR3 coding DNA: TGTGCCAGCAGCGTAGAGGGTCGTAATGAAAAACTGTTTTTT.

This clonotype has ten or more counts. This sequence joins TRBV5-5 and TRBJ2-1; 8 nucleotides line up with TRBD2. This CDR3 contains 15 residues. The V and J ends lost 1 base and 2 bases, in that order; junction bases with no gene match: 2. The V gene's germline CDR1 is SGHKS and CDR2 YYEKEE (reference sequence). The CDR3 region has the DNA TGTGCCAGCAGCTTGCCACTAGCGGCCTACAATGAGCAGTTCTTC. This sequence encodes CASSLPLAAYNEQFF.

Ten or more counts support this clonotype. The genes are TRBV30 and TRBJ1-2, with TRBD1 identical over 8 bases. The CDR3 spans 15 residues. The V gene end was trimmed by 4 bases and the J gene end by 6 bases; junction bases not matched to a gene: 13. CDR1 and CDR2 (germline): GTSNPN, SVGIG (reference sequence). The CDR3 is CAWTGQGRNIHGYTF. CDR3 nucleotide sequence: TGTGCCTGGACAGGACAGGGCCGGAATATTCATGGCTACACCTTC.

This clonotype was seen many times. V usage is TRBV20-1 and J usage is TRBJ2-3; D unclear. Trimming stripped 2 bases from V and 2 bases from J, with 2 bases between. Germline-derived CDR1 and CDR2 are DFQATT and SNEGSKA (reference sequence). This CDR3 is 11 amino acids long. CDR3 amino acids: CSARHTDTQYF. In DNA, the CDR3 is TGCAGTGCTAGACACACAGATACGCAGTATTTT.

This clonotype has only a few counts. This sequence joins TRBV4-2 and TRBJ1-2; D is ambiguous. Germline-derived CDR1 and CDR2 are LGHNA and YNFKEQ. V lost 0 bases and J 4 bases, leaving 18 bases between the germline ends. The CDR3 extends over 17 amino acids. The CDR3 region has the DNA TGTGCCAGCAGCCAAGAAGCGGGTCCTCCCTGGGGCTATGGCTACACCTTC. As protein: CASSQEAGPPWGYGYTF.

The V call is TRBV5-6, the J call TRBJ2-2; 11 nucleotides agree with TRBD2. Germline V gives CDR1 SGHDT, CDR2 YYEEEE. The CDR3 extends over 16 amino acids. With 7 bases clipped from V and 4 bases from J, the junction kept 9 bases outside the gene matches. The CDR3 region is CASAFTSGSRTGELFF. In nucleotides, the CDR3 is TGTGCCAGCGCTTTTACTAGCGGGAGCCGCACCGGGGAGCTGTTTTTT. Based on the CDR3 plus reference TRBV5-6 and TRBJ2-2, the full variable domain is DAGVTQSPTHLIKTRGQQVTLRCSPKSGHDTVSWYQQALGQGPQFIFQYYEEEERQRGNFPDRFSGHQFPNYSSELNVNALLLGDSALYLCASAFTSGSRTGELFFGEGSRLTVL.

This clonotype occurred many times. The chain carries TRBV7-9 and TRBJ1-1; D gene ambiguous. The CDR3 is made up of 16 amino acids. The germline V and J ends were trimmed by 4 bases and 4 bases, with 19 bases remaining between them. Per the germline V gene, CDR1 is SEHNR and CDR2 is FQNEAQ (reference sequence). The CDR3 region has the DNA TGTGCCAGCAGCTCCGGTCCACAGACTAGGAGCACTGAAGCTTTCTTT. Amino acids: CASSSGPQTRSTEAFF.

This chain connects TRBV28 to TRBJ1-2, with a tentative D call TRBD1 (5 bases). Germline CDR1 MDHEN, CDR2 SYDVKM. The CDR3 sequence is 14 residues long. The V end was cut by 3 bases, the J end by 5 bases, with 13 bases between. CDR3 in amino acids: CASSFLTENYGYTF. The CDR3 nucleotides are TGTGCCAGCAGTTTTCTGACAGAAAATTATGGCTACACCTTC.

The rearrangement joins TRBV4-2 to TRBJ2-1, with D unresolved. Trimming stripped 0 bases from V and 0 bases from J, with 9 bases between. Germline V gives CDR1 LGHNA, CDR2 YNFKEQ. The CDR3 contains 16 residues. CDR3 DNA sequence: TGTGCCAGCAGCCAAGATTGGCTGAGCTCCTACAATGAGCAGTTCTTC. It encodes CASSQDWLSSYNEQFF.

This clonotype was detected a few times. V is TRBV3-1 and J is TRBJ2-7; D remains ambiguous. V lost 1 base and J lost 6, with 10 bases in between. Germline V CDR1 and CDR2: LGHDT, YNNKEL (reference sequence). CDR3 length equals 13 residues. CDR3 DNA: TGTGCCAGCAGCCAAGGACGGGTTGGCGAGCAGTACTTC. It translates to CASSQGRVGEQYF.

This clonotype has more than one count but fewer than ten. This chain links TRBV27 with TRBJ1-6; D gene uncertain. CDR1 and CDR2 (germline): MNHEY, SMNVEV (reference sequence). Between the trimmed V and J ends, which lost 3 bases and 7 bases, there was a span of 10 bases. This CDR3 is 14 amino acids long. The CDR3, as DNA: TGTGCCAGCAGTTTCAGAGATTTGAATTCACCCCTCCACTTT. Translated: CASSFRDLNSPLHF.

This clonotype was counted between two and nine times. The chain couples TRBV6-2 or TRBV6-3 to TRBJ2-7, with D tentatively TRBD1 (5 bases). The CDR3 runs to 14 residues. Germline loops: CDR1 MNHEY, CDR2 SVGEGT. V was shortened by 2 bases and J by 2 bases, with 10 bases between the two germline ends. The CDR3 spells CASSYPDRAYEQYF. In DNA, the CDR3 is TGTGCCAGCAGTTACCCCGACAGAGCCTACGAGCAGTACTTC.

This clonotype was seen only a few times. The chain carries TRBV20-1 and TRBJ2-5, with 10 nucleotides matching TRBD2. Germline V gene sequence: CDR1 DFQATT, CDR2 SNEGSKA (reference sequence). The CDR3 is 15 amino acids. Losses at the gene ends were 0 bases for V and 6 bases for J; bases not matched to a gene: 7. The CDR3 nucleotides are TGCAGTGCTAGAGAGCCAGCGGGAGGGTTGAAGACCCAGTACTTC. Its protein is CSAREPAGGLKTQYF.